One T cell receptor beta chain is described in this entry. Its recognized antigen is unknown. No quality values exist for individual bases; no much larger clone is one base distant. The sample originates from a study of a mutant IDH1 vaccine in newly diagnosed glioma (dated by TCRdb to about 2021). Concerning the study at large: Across visits V03 through V10, patients got a total of eight vaccinations, given in weeks 1, 3, 5, 7, 11, 15, 19 and 23. Vaccination began 4-6 weeks after radiotherapy alone, or alongside temozolomide cycles in the chemotherapy-containing groups. Of the approximately 30 treated patients, approximately 62% were male and about 40% were female, and the mean age was around 40 years. Prior to enrollment, patients had been given standard therapy consisting of radiotherapy alone, temozolomide alone, or radiochemotherapy with temozolomide, with the combination given to most patients. Peripheral blood was collected at six visits: V03 (baseline), V05, V07, V10, V12 and V13. Longitudinal TCRB deep sequencing was performed for about two dozen treated patients wherever samples were available for exploratory analyses.

In light of the paper, this sample's time point label describes: week 5, during vaccination. A 20-mer mutant IDH1 peptide at 300 micrograms in Montanide made up each vaccine dose, which was injected subcutaneously together with topical imiquimod. Newly diagnosed WHO grade 3 or 4 IDH1-mutant astrocytomas showing loss of nuclear ATRX were present in the donors. The samples were drawn from NOA16, a multicentre, single-arm, open-label phase I trial in Germany that tested a mutant IDH1 peptide vaccine in humans for the first time. Genomic DNA for TCRB sequencing was extracted from EDTA blood using the DNeasy Blood and Tissue Kit. The CDR3 contains 17 residues, cysteine and phenylalanine counted. Only the CDR3 region is kept as DNA, spanning 51 bases read in frame from base 1. The germline V gene specifies SGHRS as CDR1 and YFSETQ as CDR2. V lost 4 bases and J lost 5 bases, and the count of bases not matched to a germline gene is 15.

Beyond this particular receptor, the publication reports: According to the authors, sample limitations meant that analyses of patient blood samples could not be reproduced. No apparent relationship was observed between pseudoprogression and alterations in the top peripheral T cell clonotypes detected by TCRB sequencing. Immune responses induced by the vaccine were seen in around 93% of patients across multiple MHC alleles. Selection of PBMC samples for TCRB deep sequencing was based on availability.

Receptor libraries were prepared by the immunoSEQ multiplex PCR assay. Rearranged TCR beta chain sequences were amplified with the hsTCRB Kit following the manufacturer's protocol. An Illumina MiSeq was used to sequence the TCRB libraries. Per the authors' processing: Demultiplexing, trimming and gene mapping were performed with the kit vendor's proprietary platform. TCRdb re-hosts the immuneACCESS table, in-frame sequences only. Its copies lack some clones; in the studies checked, an unresolved V gene accounts for under half of them, and the cause for the rest is not known. That table furnishes V, J and clone size, whereas the DNA furnished D and trimming. The sample profile shows around 35,000 clones; roughly four fifths of them were found once. The ten largest clonotypes hold 24% of the sample.

In this chain, TRBV5-1 is recombined with TRBJ2-3; 8 middle bases align to TRBD2. Sequencing used PBMCs, obtained from a glioma patient whose treatment included an IDH1 peptide vaccine. The receptor's source is a man aged 25-40 years with glioma. The nucleotide sequence reads as follows: TGCGCCAGCAGCCGGATACTAGCGGTCGCAGCGGGAGATACGCAGTATTTT. It specifies CASSRILAVAAGDTQYF.